One sample yielded the 13 T cell receptor beta chains listed below, sequenced in a study of shared clonotypes between healthy human individuals. Profiling relied on immunoSEQ multiplex PCR, and the TCRdb table lists in-frame clones only, not all of them. The table lists more than 850,000 clones, approximately 78% of them singletons. The sequenced sample was memory CD4+ T cells from PBMCs. Subset denoted: CD45RA-negative fraction. The origin of the receptors is a man between 18 and 35 years old in good health. Some clones in this sample may be carry-over from other donors' samples.

The chain links TRBV30 to TRBJ1-5; 11 bases fit TRBD1. Germline CDR1 reads GTSNPN; CDR2 reads SVGIG (reference sequence). This CDR3 contains 15 residues. Germline trimming cut 2 bases from V and 5 bases from J; bases unmatched to any gene: 5. CDR3 amino acids: CAWSRGTGGYQPQHF. The CDR3 DNA reads TGTGCCTGGAGTCGGGGGACAGGGGGATATCAGCCCCAGCATTTT.

This clone has just a few counts. J is TRBJ1-2 and V is TRBV29-1, with D perhaps TRBD1 (5 bases). Germline-derived CDR1 and CDR2 are SQVTM and ANQGSEA. The CDR3 consists of 13 residues. With 4 bases removed from V and 5 bases from J, the gap between germline ends came to 14 bases. The CDR3 sequence is CSVGRQRDYGYTF. The CDR3 bases are TGCAGCGTTGGCCGACAGAGAGATTATGGCTACACCTTC.

V usage is TRBV5-1 and J usage is TRBJ1-1, with a weak D call TRBD1 (5 bases). V was cut by 0 bases and J by 10 bases, with 13 bases left in between. Germline V CDR1 and CDR2: SGHRS, YFSETQ. The CDR3 loop spans 13 amino acids. CDR3 region: CASSLVAGQGAFF. DNA for the CDR3: TGCGCCAGCAGCTTGGTTGCGGGTCAGGGAGCTTTCTTT.

This chain links TRBV10-3 with TRBJ2-1, with 11 bases aligning to TRBD2. J lost 4 bases, V lost 0 bases, and 5 bases had no gene match. The CDR3 has 17 amino acids. The V gene's germline CDR1 is ENHRY and CDR2 SYGVKD. The CDR3 region has the DNA TGTGCCATCAGTGAGTCGCTAGCGGGAGGTTCATACAATGAGCAGTTCTTC. This gives the protein CAISESLAGGSYNEQFF.

The chain uses TRBV28 and TRBJ2-7; 10 bases align to TRBD2. After removal of 6 bases from V and 4 bases from J, the junction contained 9 bases not matched to a gene. The CDR3 is made up of 15 amino acids. From germline, CDR1 is MDHEN and CDR2 SYDVKM. CDR3: CASRPASGRLYEQYF. The CDR3 nucleotides are TGTGCCAGCAGACCAGCTAGCGGGAGATTATACGAGCAGTACTTC.

Worth noting for this clone: This likely came from a read error, as a far larger clone is one base away. The chain combines TRBV4-1 with TRBJ1-5, with D unclear. Germline V gene sequence: CDR1 MGHRA, CDR2 YSYEKL. V shed 4 bases and J shed 7 bases, with 23 bases lying between them. The CDR3 runs to 17 residues. CDR3 bases: TGCGCCAGCAGCCCAGCGGGCAGGAGAAGGAGAGGGCAGCCCCAGCATTTT. Amino acid sequence: CASSPAGRRRRGQPQHF.

V and J are TRBV19 and TRBJ2-1; 12 nucleotides align to TRBD2. The germline V gene has CDR1 LNHDA and CDR2 SQIVND (reference sequence). V dropped 6 bases and J dropped 3; count of bases not matched to a gene: 3. This CDR3 has 15 amino acids. The CDR3 DNA sequence: TGTGCCAGTAGACTACTAGCGGGAGGCTACAATGAGCAGTTCTTC. It translates to CASRLLAGGYNEQFF. The whole variable domain, filled in from reference TRBV19 and TRBJ2-1, reads DGGITQSPKYLFRKEGQNVTLSCEQNLNHDAMYWYRQDPGQGLRLIYYSQIVNDFQKGDIAEGYSVSREKKESFPLTVTSAQKNPTAFYLCASRLLAGGYNEQFFGPGTRLTVL.

The chain carries TRBV1 and TRBJ2-1; TRBD1 is taken as the D call from the table, unchecked against the DNA. TRBV1 is a recognized pseudogene. The CDR3 contains 15 residues. CDR3 DNA: TGCACCAGCAGCCAAGCGGGACAGGGTGACAATGAGCAGTTCTTC. It specifies CTSSQAGQGDNEQFF.

The chain links TRBV2 to TRBJ2-3; D is unresolved. The CDR3 covers 16 residues. Trimming removed 3 bases from V and 0 bases from J, with 13 bases in between. Germline V gene data show CDR1 as SNHLY and CDR2 as FYNNEI. DNA for the CDR3: TGTGCCAGCAGTGACCCGGGCGGACCTAGCACAGATACGCAGTATTTT. Encoded protein: CASSDPGGPSTDTQYF.

As for this clone: The sample holds other DNA sequences that translate to the same CDR3. The V gene is TRBV7-9, the J gene TRBJ2-6; 7 bases line up with TRBD2. This CDR3 region has 16 residues. Germline-derived CDR1 and CDR2 are SEHNR and FQNEAQ (reference sequence). The junction had 6 bases not matched to a gene; V was cut back by 5 bases and J by 2 bases. CDR3 sequence reads: CASSPGAGAGANVLTF. CDR3 bases: TGTGCCAGCAGCCCGGGCGCGGGGGCTGGGGCCAACGTCCTGACTTTC.

The V and J genes are TRBV10-3 and TRBJ1-1; D ambiguous. CDR1 ENHRY and CDR2 SYGVKD come from the germline V gene. The V end was cut by 4 bases, the J end by 0 bases, with 9 bases between. The CDR3 is 14 residues long. This CDR3 is CAISGTTLNTEAFF. The CDR3 DNA reads TGTGCCATCAGTGGTACGACACTGAACACTGAAGCTTTCTTT.

This chain connects TRBV11-2 to TRBJ1-5; D is ambiguous. This CDR3 comprises 14 residues. CDR1 is SGHAT, CDR2 FQNNGV, per germline. Trimming shortened V by 3 bases and J by 4 bases, and 10 bases separated the two germline ends. CDR3 residues: CASSFGSSNQPQHF. The CDR3 nucleotides read TGTGCCAGCAGCTTCGGGTCCTCAAATCAGCCCCAGCATTTT.

This chain joins TRBV5-1 and TRBJ2-3, with D perhaps TRBD2 (5 bases). Germline V gene lookup returns CDR1 SGHRS and CDR2 YFSETQ. The CDR3 is made up of 16 amino acids. Trimming cost V 4 bases and J 0 bases, with 15 bases left between them. The CDR3 sequence: CASSEGRPDSTDTQYF. CDR3 bases: TGCGCCAGCAGCGAGGGCCGGCCAGATAGCACAGATACGCAGTATTTT.